This T cell receptor (beta chain) was sequenced in a study of shared clonotypes between healthy human individuals. Sequenced by immunoSEQ multiplex PCR; TCRdb stores in-frame clones only, minus some. The sample includes 300,000 to 400,000 clones, around 67% seen only once; the top ten take about 10%. General study points: An effect of sequencing depth on clonotype sharing among donors was expected. Incompleteness in sorted-subset sequencing, despite large depth, was shown by rarefaction. Blood was the only sampled material, and tissue repertoires likely differ. When naive CD4 clonotypes were compared across several donors, about 4.8% were shared.

Concerning this clone: The antigen remains unidentified. Additional DNA sequences in this sample encode the identical CDR3.

Germline V gives CDR1 DFQATT, CDR2 SNEGSKA (reference sequence). Trimming removed 1 base at V and 4 bases at J, with 4 bases between. The CDR3 totals 11 residues. V usage is TRBV20-1 and J usage is TRBJ1-2; D is unresolved. The source material was memory CD4+ T cells sorted from blood. Subset reported: CD45RA-negative fraction. The sequence was obtained from a man aged 25 to 45 in good health. The CDR3, as DNA: TGCAGTGCTAGAGCGGGCTATGGCTACACCTTC. It yields the protein CSARAGYGYTF.